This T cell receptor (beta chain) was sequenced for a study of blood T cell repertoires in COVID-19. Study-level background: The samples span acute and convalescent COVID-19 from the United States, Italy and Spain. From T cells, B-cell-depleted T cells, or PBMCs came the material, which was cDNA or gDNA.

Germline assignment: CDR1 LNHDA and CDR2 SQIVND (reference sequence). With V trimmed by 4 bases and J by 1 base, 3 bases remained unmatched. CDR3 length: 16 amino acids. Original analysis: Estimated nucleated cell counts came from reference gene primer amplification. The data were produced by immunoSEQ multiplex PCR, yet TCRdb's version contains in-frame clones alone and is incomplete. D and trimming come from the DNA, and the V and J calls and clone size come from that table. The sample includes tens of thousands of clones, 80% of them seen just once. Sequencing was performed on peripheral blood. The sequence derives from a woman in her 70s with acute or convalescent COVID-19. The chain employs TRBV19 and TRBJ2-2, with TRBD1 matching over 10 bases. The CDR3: CASSTRTGGNTGELFF. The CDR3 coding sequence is TGTGCCAGTAGTACCAGGACAGGGGGGAACACCGGGGAGCTGTTTTTT.